Below are 32 T cell receptor beta chains sequenced from a single sample in a study of blood T cell repertoires in COVID-19. This table comes from immunoSEQ multiplex PCR, and its TCRdb copy is limited to in-frame clones, with some not included. The table records roughly 100,000 clones, 65% to 90% of them present only once. Material for sequencing was peripheral blood. The receptor source for this set is a woman aged 80 or over with acute or convalescent COVID-19.

V gene TRBV2 combines with J gene TRBJ2-2; 15 bases are shared with TRBD2. CDR1 and CDR2 (germline): SNHLY, FYNNEI. The CDR3 has 15 amino acids. The trim removed 6 bases at V and 8 bases at J, leaving 4 bases unmatched. The CDR3 protein is CASSGLAGGLGELFF. In DNA form, the CDR3 reads TGTGCCAGCAGCGGACTAGCGGGGGGGCTTGGGGAGCTGTTTTTT.

The V gene is TRBV24-1, the J gene TRBJ2-1; 11 bases match TRBD2. The CDR3 loop spans 14 amino acids. The germline CDR1 and CDR2 sequences are KGHDR and SFDVKD. V trimming: 7 bases; J trimming: 9 bases; junction bases outside the gene matches: 7. The CDR3 is CATRASGGQGEQFF. CDR3 coding DNA: TGTGCCACCAGAGCTAGCGGGGGGCAGGGTGAGCAGTTCTTC.

This sequence joins TRBV29-1 and TRBJ2-1; D not certain. The CDR3 has 10 residues. Trimming shortened V by 7 bases and J by 3 bases, and 4 bases separated the two germline ends. Germline CDR1 and CDR2: SQVTM and ANQGSEA. The CDR3 coding sequence is TGCAGCGCACTCTACAATGAGCAGTTCTTC. Its protein product is CSALYNEQFF.

About this clone: The missing conserved phenylalanine or tryptophan at the end of this CDR3 makes a read error likely. The limits of the CDR3 on the DNA are not certain, so only TCRdb's listed CDR3 is given. The CDR3 region is CASYGGRL. V and J are TRBV19 and TRBJ2-6; the D call of TRBD1 is as the table states it, not checked on the DNA. 8 amino acids form the CDR3, both terminal residues included. Germline V gives CDR1 LNHDA, CDR2 SQIVND (reference sequence).

In this sample, this clone turned up a few times. The genes are TRBV28 and TRBJ2-7; 7 bases align to TRBD1. The CDR3 extends over 15 amino acids. Trimming cost V 5 bases and J 3 bases; bases outside gene matches: 10. Germline lookup yields CDR1 MDHEN and CDR2 SYDVKM. The CDR3 spells CASSPGDRRNYEQYF. In DNA, the CDR3 is TGTGCCAGCAGTCCCGGGGACAGACGAAACTACGAGCAGTACTTC.

The rearrangement uses TRBV19 and TRBJ1-5, with TRBD1 matching 7 bases. J was trimmed by 4 bases and V by 8 bases; bases with no gene match: 8. Germline V gene sequence: CDR1 LNHDA, CDR2 SQIVND (reference sequence). This CDR3 has 14 amino acids. CDR3 protein: CASRTGYGNQPQHF. For the CDR3, the DNA is TGTGCCAGTCGGACAGGCTACGGGAATCAGCCCCAGCATTTT.

About this clone itself: Different DNA sequences within this sample yield the same CDR3. The chain employs TRBV18 and TRBJ1-5, with 9 bases fitting TRBD1. V trimming: 3 bases; J trimming: 3 bases; junction bases outside the gene matches: 3. Germline V gene data show CDR1 as KGHSH and CDR2 as LQKENI. This CDR3 is 15 amino acids long. The CDR3 nucleotides are TGTGCCAGCTCACCGGGACAGGGTTCCAATCAGCCCCAGCATTTT. It translates to CASSPGQGSNQPQHF.

The chain joins TRBV5-4 to TRBJ2-5; perhaps TRBD2 as D (5 bases). Germline V gene data show CDR1 as SGHNT and CDR2 as YYREEE (reference sequence). This CDR3 is 13 amino acids long. Trimming removed 3 bases at V and 2 bases at J, with 8 bases between. The chain's CDR3 is CASSSTIQETQYF. The DNA for the CDR3 is TGTGCCAGCAGCTCGACTATACAAGAGACCCAGTACTTC.

The J gene is TRBJ2-3, the V gene TRBV27, with 9 bases that match TRBD1. The CDR3 is 16 residues long. V lost 1 base and J lost 4; bases outside the gene matches: 6. The germline CDR1 and CDR2 sequences are MNHEY and SMNVEV (reference sequence). The CDR3 loop is CASSLLYRGLADTQYF. The CDR3 DNA sequence: TGTGCCAGCAGTTTATTGTACAGGGGGCTGGCAGATACGCAGTATTTT.

The V call is TRBV7-8, the J call TRBJ1-2, with 9 bases identical to TRBD1. CDR1 is SGHVS, CDR2 FQNEAQ, per germline. Trimming removed 0 bases from V and 3 bases from J; junction bases left unmatched: 5. The CDR3 sequence is 16 residues long. CDR3 nucleotide sequence: TGTGCCAGCAGCTTAGCCGGGACAGGGCTCCACTATGGCTACACCTTC. As protein: CASSLAGTGLHYGYTF.

The chain recombines TRBV6-1 with TRBJ1-5; no definite D call. Germline values: CDR1 MNHNS, CDR2 SASEGT. Trimming took 2 bases from V and 0 from J, leaving 11 bases between them. CDR3 size: 16 residues. CDR3 region: CASSERAAGSNQPQHF. The CDR3, as DNA: TGTGCCAGCAGTGAACGGGCAGCGGGTAGCAATCAGCCCCAGCATTTT.

The chain has TRBV4-1 and TRBJ2-1; TRBD2 aligns across 14 bases. The CDR3 runs 16 residues. CDR1 and CDR2 (germline): MGHRA, YSYEKL. The V segment lost 2 bases and the J segment 8 bases; nucleotides outside the gene matches: 5. The chain's CDR3 is CASSQPTSGGGYEQFF. For the CDR3, the DNA is TGCGCCAGCAGCCAACCGACTAGCGGGGGGGGCTATGAGCAGTTCTTC.

This chain links TRBV19 with TRBJ2-7; 7 bases are shared with TRBD1. Germline CDR1 and CDR2: LNHDA and SQIVND (reference sequence). This CDR3 comprises 14 residues. V dropped 9 bases and J dropped 3; count of bases not matched to a gene: 11. The CDR3 protein is CASSFEGANYEQYF. The CDR3, as DNA: TGTGCCAGCTCTTTCGAGGGGGCGAACTACGAGCAGTACTTC.

The rearrangement joins TRBV5-1 to TRBJ1-4, with D possibly being TRBD1 (5 bases). CDR3 size: 17 residues. Between the trimmed V and J ends, which lost 0 bases and 4 bases, there was a span of 16 bases. Germline V gives CDR1 SGHRS, CDR2 YFSETQ. CDR3 amino acids: CASSLGRPTAFNEKLFF. DNA of the CDR3: TGCGCCAGCAGCTTGGGACGTCCGACAGCATTTAATGAAAAACTGTTTTTT.

V gene TRBV5-6 combines with J gene TRBJ2-2; TRBD1 aligns across 9 bases. There are 16 residues in the CDR3. The germline gives CDR1 SGHDT, CDR2 YYEEEE. Germline trimming cut 3 bases from V and 1 base from J; bases unmatched to any gene: 4. CDR3 coding DNA: TGTGCCAGCAGCTATCCGGGACAGGGGAACACCGGGGAGCTGTTTTTT. As protein: CASSYPGQGNTGELFF.

This clone was observed a single time. The CDR3 DNA follows: TGTGCCACCAGTGATGATAGCGGGGGGGCAGAGACCCAGTACTTC. This gives the protein CATSDDSGGAETQYF. The chain carries TRBV24-1 and TRBJ2-5; TRBD2 matches at 11 bases. The CDR3 sequence is 15 residues long. In germline, CDR1 is KGHDR, CDR2 SFDVKD. V lost 3 bases and J lost 4; bases outside the gene matches: 3.

J is TRBJ1-3 and V is TRBV5-1; tentative D call: TRBD1 (6 bases). Germline V CDR1 and CDR2: SGHRS, YFSETQ. The CDR3 extends over 16 amino acids. Trimming removed 0 bases at V and 2 bases at J, with 12 bases between. Here the CDR3 DNA reads TGCGCCAGCAGCTTGGGCTCTACAGGGACTGGAAACACCATATATTTT. Residues: CASSLGSTGTGNTIYF.

For the CDR3, the DNA is TGTGCCAGCAGCTTAGCGGGGATAGCTGGGGGGAATGAGCAGTTCTTC. It specifies CASSLAGIAGGNEQFF. The chain joins TRBV7-9 to TRBJ2-1; D is perhaps TRBD2 (6 bases). CDR3 length: 16 amino acids. Trimming cost V 0 bases and J 7 bases, with 16 bases left between them. Per germline, CDR1 SEHNR and CDR2 FQNEAQ (reference sequence).

This clone has a single count. V and J are TRBV11-2 and TRBJ2-3, with D unresolved. The length of the CDR3 is 13 residues. V was clipped by 5 bases and J by 11 bases, with 17 bases between them. In germline, CDR1 is SGHAT, CDR2 FQNNGV. The CDR3 protein is CASSPSPPQVQYF. CDR3 DNA: TGTGCCAGCAGCCCCTCGCCTCCGCAGGTGCAGTATTTT.

The rearrangement joins TRBV11-2 to TRBJ1-6, with 8 positions matching TRBD1. After removal of 4 bases from V and 10 bases from J, the junction contained 6 bases not matched to a gene. The germline V gene encodes CDR1 SGHAT and CDR2 FQNNGV. The CDR3 contains 14 residues. CDR3 loop: CASSYRGEGSPLHF. CDR3 in DNA: TGTGCCAGCAGCTACAGGGGGGAAGGATCACCCCTCCACTTT.

The chain joins TRBV5-1 to TRBJ1-3, with 9 bases lining up with TRBD1. This CDR3 is 15 amino acids long. Trimming took 3 bases from V and 7 from J; bases not matched to a gene: 8. Germline V gives CDR1 SGHRS, CDR2 YFSETQ. The CDR3: CASSSGTGQGNTIYF. CDR3 DNA sequence: TGCGCCAGCAGCTCCGGGACAGGGCAAGGGAACACCATATATTTT.

The J gene is TRBJ2-7, the V gene TRBV5-1; D perhaps matches TRBD1 (6 bases). Germline CDR1 reads SGHRS; CDR2 reads YFSETQ. This CDR3 has 15 residues. V lost 1 base and J 3 bases, leaving 14 bases between the germline ends. CDR3 sequence reads: CASSLTAGEYYEQYF. The CDR3 coding sequence is TGCGCCAGCAGCTTGACTGCAGGGGAATACTACGAGCAGTACTTC.

V and J are TRBV6-4 and TRBJ1-1; 7 bases map to TRBD1. There are 17 residues in the CDR3. Germline CDR1 reads MRHNA; CDR2 reads SNTAGT. V gave up 3 bases and J gave up 1 base; unmatched junction bases: 11. Here the CDR3 DNA reads TGTGCCAGCAGTGAAAAGGGACAGCCAAACCGGAACACTGAAGCTTTCTTT. It is translated as CASSEKGQPNRNTEAFF.

The chain carries TRBV19 and TRBJ2-1, with 11 bases aligning to TRBD2. This CDR3 contains 17 residues. Germline CDR1 and CDR2: LNHDA and SQIVND (reference sequence). With 5 bases clipped from V and 0 bases from J, the junction kept 6 bases outside the gene matches. The CDR3 spells CASSYLAGGRSYNEQFF. DNA of the CDR3: TGTGCCAGTAGTTACCTAGCGGGGGGTCGCTCCTACAATGAGCAGTTCTTC.

The chain links TRBV9 to TRBJ1-2; D is possibly TRBD1 (6 bases). The CDR3 is 16 amino acids. Germline CDR1 SGDLS, CDR2 YYNGEE. Trimming took off 0 bases at V and 7 bases at J, with 19 bases between the two ends. CDR3 coding DNA: TGTGCCAGCAGCGTAGCTGATGGGGGCCAGCTAGGTGGCTACACCTTC. It yields the protein CASSVADGGQLGGYTF.

The gene calls are TRBV21-1 and TRBJ1-4. TRBV21-1 is termed a pseudogene. The CDR3 runs 14 residues. The CDR3 DNA is TGTGCCAGCAGGGAAGTGCGGAATAATGAAAAACTGTTTTTT. This sequence encodes CASREVRNNEKLFF.

The CDR3 DNA reads as TGTGCCAGCAGCTTGGGGACAGGAAACACCATATATTTT. Translating gives CASSLGTGNTIYF. V is TRBV7-3 and J is TRBJ1-3; D is possibly TRBD1 (6 bases). Trimming removed 3 bases from V and 4 bases from J, with 7 bases in between. The germline gives CDR1 SGHTA, CDR2 FQGTGA. There are 13 residues in the CDR3.

The chain joins TRBV6-1 to TRBJ2-3; TRBD2 aligns across 7 bases. Looked up from germline, CDR1 is MNHNS and CDR2 is SASEGT. The length of the CDR3 is 15 residues. J was trimmed by 4 bases and V by 1 base; bases with no gene match: 5. In DNA, the CDR3 is TGTGCCAGCAGTGAAGGGGCGGGGGTGTCAGATACGCAGTATTTT. Protein: CASSEGAGVSDTQYF.

This clone was seen just once. The genes are TRBV7-2 and TRBJ1-3; tentative D call: TRBD1 (6 bases). The CDR3 is 15 amino acids. V was trimmed by 1 base and J by 0 bases, leaving 7 bases between them. Looked up from germline, CDR1 is SGHTA and CDR2 is FQGNSA. DNA of the CDR3: TGTGCCAGCAGCTTAGGACAGGACTCTGGAAACACCATATATTTT. Its translation is CASSLGQDSGNTIYF.

A single count supports this clone. Written as DNA, the CDR3 is TGCGCCAGCAGCTACGGGACAGGTAATCAGCCCCAGCATTTT. This codes for CASSYGTGNQPQHF. The J gene is TRBJ1-5, the V gene TRBV5-1; 8 nucleotides agree with TRBD1. The trim removed 3 bases at V and 4 bases at J, leaving 3 bases unmatched. This CDR3 region has 14 residues. Germline loops: CDR1 SGHRS, CDR2 YFSETQ.

The rearrangement uses TRBV5-4 and TRBJ2-1; no clear D. The V end lost 1 base, the J end lost 6 bases, and 8 bases lay between the germline ends. From germline, CDR1 is SGHNT and CDR2 YYREEE (reference sequence). The CDR3 consists of 13 residues. CDR3 residues: CASSLNSINEQFF. The CDR3 bases are TGTGCCAGCAGCTTGAACAGTATCAATGAGCAGTTCTTC.

The rearrangement uses TRBV18 and TRBJ2-7, with no clear D. The V gene's germline CDR1 is KGHSH and CDR2 LQKENI. The length of the CDR3 is 12 residues. Trimming took 1 base from V and 5 from J, leaving 6 bases between them. The DNA of the CDR3 is TGTGCCAGCTCACCACAAACGGACGAGCAGTACTTC. Amino acids: CASSPQTDEQYF.